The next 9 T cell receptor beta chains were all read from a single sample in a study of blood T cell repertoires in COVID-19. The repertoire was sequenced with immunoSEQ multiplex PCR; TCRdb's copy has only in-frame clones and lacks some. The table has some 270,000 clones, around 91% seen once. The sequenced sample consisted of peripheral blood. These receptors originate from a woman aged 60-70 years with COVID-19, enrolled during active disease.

The CDR3 is CASSRWDSGELFF. In DNA form, the CDR3 reads TGTGCCAGCAGCCGGTGGGACTCCGGGGAGCTGTTTTTT. The rearrangement links TRBV7-6 to TRBJ2-2; tentative D call: TRBD2 (6 bases). Per germline, CDR1 SGHVS and CDR2 FNYEAQ. The CDR3 extends over 13 amino acids. The V gene lost 5 bases and the J gene lost 6 bases, with 10 bases spanning the gap.

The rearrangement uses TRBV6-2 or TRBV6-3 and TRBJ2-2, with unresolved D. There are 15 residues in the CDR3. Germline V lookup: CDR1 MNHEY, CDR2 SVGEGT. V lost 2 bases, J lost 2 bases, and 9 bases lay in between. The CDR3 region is CASSYAVVNTGELFF. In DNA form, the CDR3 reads TGTGCCAGCAGTTACGCGGTCGTAAACACCGGGGAGCTGTTTTTT.

The chain's CDR3 is CASSQDRVTGNTIYF. The CDR3 DNA sequence: TGTGCCAGCAGCCAAGATCGGGTAACTGGAAACACCATATATTTT. The V gene is TRBV3-1 (or the pseudogene TRBV3-2), the J gene TRBJ1-3; D remains unclear. V was shortened by 0 bases and J by 2 bases, with 8 bases between the two germline ends. CDR1 and CDR2 (germline): LGHDT, YNNKEL (reference sequence). The CDR3 is made up of 15 amino acids.

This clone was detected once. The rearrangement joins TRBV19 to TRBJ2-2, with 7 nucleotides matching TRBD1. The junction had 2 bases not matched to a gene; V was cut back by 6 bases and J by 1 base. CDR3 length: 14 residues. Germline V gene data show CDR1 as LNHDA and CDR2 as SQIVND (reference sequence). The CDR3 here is CASRDRRNTGELFF. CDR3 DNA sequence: TGTGCCAGTAGGGACAGGAGGAACACCGGGGAGCTGTTTTTT.

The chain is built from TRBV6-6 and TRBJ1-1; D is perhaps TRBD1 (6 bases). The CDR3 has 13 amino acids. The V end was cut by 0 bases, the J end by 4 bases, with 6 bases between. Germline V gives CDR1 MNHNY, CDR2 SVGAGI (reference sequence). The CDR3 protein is CASSYSGATEAFF. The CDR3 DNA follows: TGTGCCAGCAGTTACTCGGGGGCCACTGAAGCTTTCTTT.

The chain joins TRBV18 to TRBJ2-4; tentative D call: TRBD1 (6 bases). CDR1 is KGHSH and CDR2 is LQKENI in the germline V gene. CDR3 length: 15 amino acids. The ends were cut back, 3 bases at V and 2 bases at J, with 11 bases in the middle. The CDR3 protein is CASSPPQGTKNIQYF. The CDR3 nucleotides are TGTGCCAGCTCACCCCCACAGGGAACCAAAAACATTCAGTACTTC. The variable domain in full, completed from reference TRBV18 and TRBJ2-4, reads NAGVMQNPRHLVRRRGQEARLRCSPMKGHSHVYWYRQLPEEGLKFMVYLQKENIIDESGMPKERFSAEFPKEGPSILRIQQVVRGDSAAYFCASSPPQGTKNIQYFGAGTRLSVL.

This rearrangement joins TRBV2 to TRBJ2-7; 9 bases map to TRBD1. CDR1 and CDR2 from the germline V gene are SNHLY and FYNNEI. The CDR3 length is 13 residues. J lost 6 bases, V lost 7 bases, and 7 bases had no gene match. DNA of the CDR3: TGTGCCAGCATTTGGGGACAGGGAAGCGAGCAGTACTTC. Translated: CASIWGQGSEQYF.

The CDR3: CASSYSGGANEQFF. The CDR3 DNA reads TGTGCCAGCAGTTATAGCGGGGGGGCTAATGAGCAGTTCTTC. The V gene is TRBV2, the J gene TRBJ2-1, with 11 bases identical to TRBD2. This CDR3 contains 14 residues. CDR1 SNHLY and CDR2 FYNNEI come from the germline V gene. Losses at the gene ends were 5 bases for V and 7 bases for J; bases not matched to a gene: 4.

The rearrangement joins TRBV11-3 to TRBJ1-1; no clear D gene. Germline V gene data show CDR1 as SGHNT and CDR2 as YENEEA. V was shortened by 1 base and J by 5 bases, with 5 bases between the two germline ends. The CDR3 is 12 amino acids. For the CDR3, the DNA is TGTGCCAGCAGCTTAGGGAGGACTGAAGCTTTCTTT. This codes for CASSLGRTEAFF.